This T cell receptor (beta chain) was sequenced for a study of blood T cell repertoires in COVID-19. At the level of the study: Acute and convalescent COVID-19 specimens originated in the United States, Italy and Spain. PBMCs, B-cell-depleted T cells, or T cells provided the cDNA or gDNA that made up the material.

Recruited during active infection, patients (from Seattle) were subsequently followed longitudinally. Per the germline V gene, CDR1 is SGHTA and CDR2 is FQGNSA. The CDR3 runs to 14 residues. V gave up 5 bases and J gave up 8 bases, with 15 bases separating them. Source study methods: The authors estimated nucleated cell counts from reference gene primer amplification. TCRdb's table, derived via immunoSEQ multiplex PCR, lists solely in-frame clones and lacks some. The V and J calls and clone size were taken over from that table, and D and trimming were inferred from the DNA. The repertoire holds over 200,000 clones, 65% to 85% seen once, with roughly 1.2% in the top ten.

The source of this sequence is a woman aged 25 to 39 with COVID-19, enrolled during active disease. The rearrangement links TRBV7-2 to TRBJ2-2; possible D gene TRBD2, 6 bases. Sequenced sample: peripheral blood. The CDR3 nucleotides are TGTGCCAGCAGCCCAGGGTCCGGAGGGGGGGAGCTGTTTTTT. The encoded protein is CASSPGSGGGELFF.